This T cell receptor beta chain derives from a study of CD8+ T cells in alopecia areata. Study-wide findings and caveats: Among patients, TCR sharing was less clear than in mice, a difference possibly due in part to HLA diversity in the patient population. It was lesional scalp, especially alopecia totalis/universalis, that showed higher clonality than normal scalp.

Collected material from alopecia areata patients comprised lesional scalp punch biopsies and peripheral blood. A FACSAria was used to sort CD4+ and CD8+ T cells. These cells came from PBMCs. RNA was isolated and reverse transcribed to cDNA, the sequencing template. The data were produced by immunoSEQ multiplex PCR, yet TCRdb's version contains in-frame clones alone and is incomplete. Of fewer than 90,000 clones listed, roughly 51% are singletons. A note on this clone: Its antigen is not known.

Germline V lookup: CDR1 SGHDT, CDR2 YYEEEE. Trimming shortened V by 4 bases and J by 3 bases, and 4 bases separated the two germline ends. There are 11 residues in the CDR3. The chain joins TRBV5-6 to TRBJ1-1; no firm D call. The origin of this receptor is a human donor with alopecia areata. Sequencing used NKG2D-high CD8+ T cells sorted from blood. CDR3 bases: TGTGCCAGCAGCATTGACACTGAAGCTTTCTTT. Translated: CASSIDTEAFF.